This T cell receptor (beta chain) was sequenced in a study of shared clonotypes between healthy human individuals (dated by TCRdb to about 2020). Regarding the complete study: The cohort included a few men and two women between 18 and 49 years of age. To increase sequencing depth and limit assay-specific biases, different laboratories used diverse techniques to prepare libraries and sequence TCR repertoires. Per donor, three plates each were used for CD4 naive and CD4 memory, two for CD8 naive, and one for CD8 memory. Each donor's leukapheresis produced roughly between roughly 0.85 and 9.5 billion PBMCs. To estimate repertoire size and how much clonotypes are shared between individuals, the study performed deep sequencing of blood TCR repertoires from roughly five healthy adults.

Results and caveats for the whole study, not just this receptor: Pairwise subsampling indicated that sequencing depth was expected to affect the degree of clonotype sharing among donors. The genetic and exposure-history diversity represented was limited by the small number of donors. Incomplete sequencing was indicated by rarefaction of sorted-subset datasets, despite the large sequencing depth. When four donors were compared, the shared fraction of clonotypes was roughly 4.8% for naive CD4, around 3.6% for naive CD8, about 2.5% for memory CD4, and roughly 0.4% for memory CD8. Naive subsets generally had larger estimated clonotype richness than memory subsets did. Higher generation probabilities were observed for clonotypes shared by all four sorted-subset donors than for non-shared clonotypes. Sampling was limited to blood, and TCR repertoires in tissue likely differ from TCR repertoires in blood.

TCR CDR3 regions were amplified from genomic DNA by multiplex PCR using the deep immunoSEQ assay. Extracted genomic DNA from each cell subset was spread evenly across all wells of several immunoSEQ 96-well plates, with each plate serving as a replicate. For sorted subsets, roughly 200 ng of genomic DNA, equivalent to around 31,000 T cell genomes, went into each replicate PCR. Purified libraries were measured with a Qubit 3.0 fluorometer, size-checked on a Bioanalyzer 2100, and measured again with the KAPA Library Quantification kit. A separate single-read 150-cycle Illumina NextSeq 550 flow cell was used to sequence each immunoSEQ 96-well plate. As for the authors' bioinformatics: Because the immunoSEQ output held only junctional sequences and lacked quality scores, the filtering could not match the filtering applied to full-length reads. Sequences were annotated with PyIR, a Python wrapper for IgBLAST v1.9, using IMGT germline references to assign V/J genes and CDR3. Reads were filtered out if the reads had weak V/J assignments (E-value above 1e-6), no CDR3, stop codons, out-of-frame junctions, or ambiguous translated residues. A V3J clonotype was defined by an identical inferred V gene, J gene, and CDR3 amino acid sequence. Percentage overlap between repertoires was computed as shared unique clonotypes divided by the size of the smaller repertoire. Richness of each repertoire was evaluated using RTK rarefaction, the Chao1 estimator, and Recon v2.1 estimates of unobserved clonotypes. OLGA was used to compute generation probabilities for all TCRbeta clonotypes that the gDNA method yielded from a handful of donors. TCRdb re-hosts the immuneACCESS table, in-frame sequences only. Its copies lack some clones; in the studies checked, an unresolved V gene accounts for under half of them, and the cause for the rest is not known. V and J calls and clone size are copied from that table; D and trimming were computed from the DNA. The sample records a few million clones, just over 90% of which are singletons. Clones ranked in the top ten supply about 1.7% of the sample.

Turning to this clone: The target of this receptor is not known. It has no much larger one-base neighbor in the sample; base qualities were not kept.

For the CD8 naive samples, CD45RO-negative cells were positively selected for CCR7, yielding a CD45RA+CCR7+ population from which TemRA cells were excluded. Donors were healthy HIV-negative adults with no recently reported acute infections or vaccinations. Every donor was a Caucasian adult living in Nashville, Tennessee, USA. Blood was collected by leukapheresis, and PBMCs were isolated by Ficoll-Histopaque density gradient centrifugation and then cryopreserved in liquid nitrogen vapor phase. Analytical flow cytometry was used to check the purity and quantity of each magnetically sorted T cell population. Genomic DNA was isolated from each sorted fraction and quantified by UV absorbance on a Nanodrop 2000c. The sample was naive CD8+ T cells from PBMCs. Per the publication, the cell subset or site label means: CD45RA+CCR7+. The sequence was collected from a man in his late teens or twenties in good health. Some clones in this sample may be carry-over from other donors' samples.

The nucleotide sequence reads as follows: TGTGCCAGCTCACCACCGAGGCGGGAGAAGTGGTCCTACGAGCAGTACTTC. This translates into CASSPPRREKWSYEQYF. The chain couples TRBV18 to TRBJ2-7, and TRBD2 matches 7 of the central bases. The CDR3 goes from the cysteine to the phenylalanine over 17 residues. Only the CDR3 part of the read is kept: 51 bases, read in frame from the first base. Clipping removes 0 bases from V and 1 base from J, with 9 as the unmatched junction base count. The germline V gene provides CDR1 KGHSH and CDR2 LQKENI. Full variable domain (CDR3 extended with the reference TRBV18 and TRBJ2-7 proteins): NAGVMQNPRHLVRRRGQEARLRCSPMKGHSHVYWYRQLPEEGLKFMVYLQKENIIDESGMPKERFSAEFPKEGPSILRIQQVVRGDSAAYFCASSPPRREKWSYEQYFGPGTRLTVT.